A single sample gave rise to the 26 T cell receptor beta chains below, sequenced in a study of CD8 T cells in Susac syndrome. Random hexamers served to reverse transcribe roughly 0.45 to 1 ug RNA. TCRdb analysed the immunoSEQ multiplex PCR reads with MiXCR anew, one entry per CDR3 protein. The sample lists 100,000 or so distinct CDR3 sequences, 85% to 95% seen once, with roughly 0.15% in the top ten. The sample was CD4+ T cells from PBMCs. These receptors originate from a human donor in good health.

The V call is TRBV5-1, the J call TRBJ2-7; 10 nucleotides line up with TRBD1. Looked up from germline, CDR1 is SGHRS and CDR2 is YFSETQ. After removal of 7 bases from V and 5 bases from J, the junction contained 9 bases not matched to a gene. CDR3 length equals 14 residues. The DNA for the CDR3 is TGCGCCAGCCGGGACAGGGGCCCCTTTGACGAGCAGTACTTC. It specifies CASRDRGPFDEQYF. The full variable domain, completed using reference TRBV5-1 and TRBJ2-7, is KAGVTQTPRYLIKTRGQQVTLSCSPISGHRSVSWYQQTPGQGLQFLFEYFSETQRNKGNFPGRFSGRQFSNSRSEMNVSTLELGDSALYLCASRDRGPFDEQYFGPGTRLTVT.

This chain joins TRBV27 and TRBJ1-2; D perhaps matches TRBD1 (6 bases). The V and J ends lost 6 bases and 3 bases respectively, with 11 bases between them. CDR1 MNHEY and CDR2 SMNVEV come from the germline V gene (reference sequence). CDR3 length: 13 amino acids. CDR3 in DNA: TGTGCCAGCAGCGACAGGCTGTACTATGGCTACACCTTC. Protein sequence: CASSDRLYYGYTF.

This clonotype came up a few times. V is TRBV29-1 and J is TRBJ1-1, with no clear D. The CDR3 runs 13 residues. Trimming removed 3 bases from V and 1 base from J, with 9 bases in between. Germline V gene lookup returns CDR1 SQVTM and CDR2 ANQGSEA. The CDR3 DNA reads TGCAGCGTTGAGGCCAACCGGAACACTGAAGCTTTCTTT. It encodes CSVEANRNTEAFF.

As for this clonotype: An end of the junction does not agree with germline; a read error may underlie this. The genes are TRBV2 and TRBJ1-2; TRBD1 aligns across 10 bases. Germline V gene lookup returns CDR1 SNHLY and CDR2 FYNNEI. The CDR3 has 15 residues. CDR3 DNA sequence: TGTGCCAGCACGGGACAGGGGTTGACAATCCTTACCCCCTCCTTC. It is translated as CASTGQGLTILTPSF.

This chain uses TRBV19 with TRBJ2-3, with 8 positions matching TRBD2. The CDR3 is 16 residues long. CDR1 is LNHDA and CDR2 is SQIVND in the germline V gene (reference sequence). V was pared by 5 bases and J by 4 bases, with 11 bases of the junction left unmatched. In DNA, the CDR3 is TGTGCCAGTAGTTGGATTACTAGCGGTTTCCCAGATACGCAGTATTTT. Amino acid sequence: CASSWITSGFPDTQYF.

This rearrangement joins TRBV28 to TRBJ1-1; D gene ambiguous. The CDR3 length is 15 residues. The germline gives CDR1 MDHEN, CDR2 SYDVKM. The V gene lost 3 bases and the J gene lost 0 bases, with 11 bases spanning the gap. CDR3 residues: CASSLWVAVNTEAFF. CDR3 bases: TGTGCCAGCAGTTTGTGGGTAGCCGTGAACACTGAAGCTTTCTTT. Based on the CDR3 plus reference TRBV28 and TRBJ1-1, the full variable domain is DVKVTQSSRYLVKRTGEKVFLECVQDMDHENMFWYRQDPGLGLRLIYFSYDVKMKEKGDIPEGYSVSREKKERFSLILESASTNQTSMYLCASSLWVAVNTEAFFGQGTRLTVV.

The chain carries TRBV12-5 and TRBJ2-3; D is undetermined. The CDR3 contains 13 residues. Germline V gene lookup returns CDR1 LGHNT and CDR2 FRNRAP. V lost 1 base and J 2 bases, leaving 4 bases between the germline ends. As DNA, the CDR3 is TGTGCTAGTGGTTTGGGCGTCACAGATACGCAGTATTTT. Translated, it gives CASGLGVTDTQYF.

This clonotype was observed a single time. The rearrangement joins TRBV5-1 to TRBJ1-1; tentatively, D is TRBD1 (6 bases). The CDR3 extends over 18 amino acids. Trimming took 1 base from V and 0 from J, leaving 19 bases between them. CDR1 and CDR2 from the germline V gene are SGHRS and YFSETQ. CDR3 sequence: CASSLRGGWQGLNTEAFF. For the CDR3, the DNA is TGCGCCAGCAGCTTGAGGGGGGGATGGCAGGGGCTGAACACTGAAGCTTTCTTT.

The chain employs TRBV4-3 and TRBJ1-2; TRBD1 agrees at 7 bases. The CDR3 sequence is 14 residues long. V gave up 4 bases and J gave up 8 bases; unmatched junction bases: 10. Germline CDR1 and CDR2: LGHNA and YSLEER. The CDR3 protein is CASSLTGQLGGYTF. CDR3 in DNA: TGCGCCAGCAGCCTGACAGGGCAGTTAGGGGGCTACACCTTC.

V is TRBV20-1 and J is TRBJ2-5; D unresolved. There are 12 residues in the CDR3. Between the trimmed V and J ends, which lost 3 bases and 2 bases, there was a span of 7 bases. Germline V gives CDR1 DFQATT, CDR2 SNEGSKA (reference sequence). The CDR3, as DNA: TGCAGTGCTAGGCTGGGTCAAGAGACCCAGTACTTC. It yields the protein CSARLGQETQYF.

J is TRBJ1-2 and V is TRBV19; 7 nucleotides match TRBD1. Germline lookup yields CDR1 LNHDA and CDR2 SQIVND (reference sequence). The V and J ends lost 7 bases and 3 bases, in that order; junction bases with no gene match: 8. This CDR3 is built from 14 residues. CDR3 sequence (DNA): TGTGCCAGTACCCGAGACAGGGTAGACTATGGCTACACCTTC. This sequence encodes CASTRDRVDYGYTF.

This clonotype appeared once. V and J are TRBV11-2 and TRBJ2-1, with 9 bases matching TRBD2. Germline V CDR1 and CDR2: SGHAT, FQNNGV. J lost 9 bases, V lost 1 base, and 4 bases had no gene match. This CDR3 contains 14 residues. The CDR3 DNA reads TGTGCCAGCAGCTTAGGAGCGGGGGGAACTGAGCAGTTCTTC. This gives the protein CASSLGAGGTEQFF.

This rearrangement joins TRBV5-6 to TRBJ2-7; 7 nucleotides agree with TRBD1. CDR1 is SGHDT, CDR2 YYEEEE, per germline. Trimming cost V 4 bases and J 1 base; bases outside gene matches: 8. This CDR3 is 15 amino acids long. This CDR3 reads CASSLGQSPSYEQYF. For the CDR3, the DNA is TGTGCCAGCAGCCTGGGACAGAGTCCTTCCTACGAGCAGTACTTC.

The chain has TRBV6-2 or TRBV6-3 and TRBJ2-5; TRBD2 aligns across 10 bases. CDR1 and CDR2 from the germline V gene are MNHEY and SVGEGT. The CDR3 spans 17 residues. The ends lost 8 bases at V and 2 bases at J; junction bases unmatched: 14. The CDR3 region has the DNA TGTGCCAGCGGGCCTAGCGGGAGAGGGAGGGGGCAAGAGACCCAGTACTTC. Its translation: CASGPSGRGRGQETQYF.

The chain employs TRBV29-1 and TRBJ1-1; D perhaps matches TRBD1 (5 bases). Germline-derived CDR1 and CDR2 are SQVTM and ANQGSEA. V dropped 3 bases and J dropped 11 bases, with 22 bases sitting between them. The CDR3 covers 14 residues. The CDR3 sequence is CSVDPGARARGAFF. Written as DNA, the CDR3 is TGCAGCGTTGACCCCGGGGCAAGGGCCCGTGGGGCTTTCTTT.

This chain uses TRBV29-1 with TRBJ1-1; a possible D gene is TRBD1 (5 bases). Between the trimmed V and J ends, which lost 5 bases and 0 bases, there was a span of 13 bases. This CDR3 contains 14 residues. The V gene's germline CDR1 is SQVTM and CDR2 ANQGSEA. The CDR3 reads CSVSGLTMNTEAFF. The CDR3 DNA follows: TGCAGCGTTTCGGGACTGACGATGAACACTGAAGCTTTCTTT.

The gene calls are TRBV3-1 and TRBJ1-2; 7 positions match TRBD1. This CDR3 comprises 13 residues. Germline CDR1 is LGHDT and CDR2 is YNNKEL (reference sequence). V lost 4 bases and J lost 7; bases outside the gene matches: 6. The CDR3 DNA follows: TGTGCCAGCAGCCCAGGGGGGGCGCGTGGCTACACCTTC. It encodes CASSPGGARGYTF.

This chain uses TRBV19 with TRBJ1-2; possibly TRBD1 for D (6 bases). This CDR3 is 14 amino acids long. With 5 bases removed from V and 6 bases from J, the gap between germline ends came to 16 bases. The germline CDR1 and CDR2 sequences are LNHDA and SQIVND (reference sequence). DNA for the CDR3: TGTGCCAGTAGTCCCCGGCGGAGGGGGGATGGCTACACCTTC. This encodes CASSPRRRGDGYTF.

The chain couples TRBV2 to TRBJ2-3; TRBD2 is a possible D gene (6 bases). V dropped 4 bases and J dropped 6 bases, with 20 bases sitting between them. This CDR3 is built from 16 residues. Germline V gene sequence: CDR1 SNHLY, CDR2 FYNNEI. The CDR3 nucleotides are TGTGCCAGCAGTGGCCGACTAGTGGATCCTAACGATACGCAGTATTTT. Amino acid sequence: CASSGRLVDPNDTQYF.

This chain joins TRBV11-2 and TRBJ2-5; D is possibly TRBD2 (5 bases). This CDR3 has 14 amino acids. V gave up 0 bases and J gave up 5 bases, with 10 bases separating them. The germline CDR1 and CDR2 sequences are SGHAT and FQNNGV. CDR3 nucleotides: TGTGCCAGCAGCTTAGATCGTGGACTGGAGACCCAGTACTTC. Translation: CASSLDRGLETQYF.

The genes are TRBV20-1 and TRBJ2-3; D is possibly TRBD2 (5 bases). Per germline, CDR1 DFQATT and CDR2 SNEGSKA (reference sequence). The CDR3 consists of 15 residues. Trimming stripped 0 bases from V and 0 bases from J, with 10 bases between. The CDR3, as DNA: TGCAGTGCTAGAGACCCAACGGGAAGCACAGATACGCAGTATTTT. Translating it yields CSARDPTGSTDTQYF.

The CDR3 region has the DNA TGCAGCGTGGGACAGGGAATGGAGACCCAGTACTTC. Translation gives CSVGQGMETQYF. The chain couples TRBV29-1 to TRBJ2-5; 9 nucleotides agree with TRBD1. Looked up from germline, CDR1 is SQVTM and CDR2 is ANQGSEA. This CDR3 comprises 12 residues. Trimming at V came to 6 bases and at J to 5 bases, leaving 4 bases not matched to a gene.

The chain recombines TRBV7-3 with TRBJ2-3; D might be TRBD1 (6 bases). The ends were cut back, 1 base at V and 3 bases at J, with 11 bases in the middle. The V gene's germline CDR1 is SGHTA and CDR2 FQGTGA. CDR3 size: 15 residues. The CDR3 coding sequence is TGTGCCAGCAGCTTAAAGTTGCAGGGGACAGATACGCAGTATTTT. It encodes CASSLKLQGTDTQYF.

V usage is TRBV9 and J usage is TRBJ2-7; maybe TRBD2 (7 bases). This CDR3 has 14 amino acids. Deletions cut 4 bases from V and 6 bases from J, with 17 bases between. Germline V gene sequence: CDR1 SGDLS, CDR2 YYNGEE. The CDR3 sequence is CASSPRRGEGEQYF. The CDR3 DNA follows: TGTGCCAGCAGCCCCCGGAGGGGGGAGGGCGAGCAGTACTTC.

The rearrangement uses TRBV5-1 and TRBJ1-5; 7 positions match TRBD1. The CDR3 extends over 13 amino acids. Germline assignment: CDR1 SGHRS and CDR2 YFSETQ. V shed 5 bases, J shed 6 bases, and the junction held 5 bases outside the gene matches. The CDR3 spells CASRRDSSQPQHF. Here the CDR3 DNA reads TGCGCCAGCAGACGGGACAGTTCTCAGCCCCAGCATTTT.

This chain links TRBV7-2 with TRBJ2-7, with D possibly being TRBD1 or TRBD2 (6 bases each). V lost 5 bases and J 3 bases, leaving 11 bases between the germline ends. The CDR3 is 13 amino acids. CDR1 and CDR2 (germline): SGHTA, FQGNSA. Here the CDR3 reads CASSTGTHYEQYF. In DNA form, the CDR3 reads TGTGCCAGCAGCACAGGGACTCACTACGAGCAGTACTTC. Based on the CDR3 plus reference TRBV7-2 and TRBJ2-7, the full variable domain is GAGVSQSPSNKVTEKGKDVELRCDPISGHTALYWYRQSLGQGLEFLIYFQGNSAPDKSGLPSDRFSAERTGGSVSTLTIQRTQQEDSAVYLCASSTGTHYEQYFGPGTRLTVT.